Listed below are T cell receptor beta chains from one sample, sequenced in a study of T cell repertoires in ileal Crohn's disease. Only in-frame clones appear in the TCRdb table, and some are missing; sequencing was by immunoSEQ multiplex PCR. Among about 7,000 clones, 60% to 75% were seen once, and the ten largest hold 18%. Sequencing was carried out using ileal tissue. Every receptor here comes from an adult with Crohn's disease. Both conserved end residues are part of each CDR3. D genes are given only for firm matches. Rows may omit the clone size; those that give it use once, few, many or a size class.

J gene,clone size,V gene,D gene,CDR3 protein,CDR3 DNA
TRBJ2-7,NA,TRBV11-2,TRBD1,CASSLLGQGVYEQYF,TGTGCCAGCAGCTTATTGGGACAGGGGGTTTACGAGCAGTACTTC
TRBJ1-6,once,TRBV5-1,TRBD1,CASREGANSPLHF,TGCGCCAGCAGGGAGGGGGCGAATTCACCCCTCCACTTT
TRBJ1-5,NA,TRBV18,NA,CASSPSRGAGVNQPQHF,TGTGCCAGCTCACCATCCAGGGGAGCGGGGGTCAATCAGCCCCAGCATTTT
TRBJ2-3,NA,TRBV4-1,TRBD2,CASSQGTSGGADTQYF,TGCGCCAGCAGCCAAGGGACTAGCGGGGGAGCAGATACGCAGTATTTT
TRBJ2-7,NA,TRBV5-8,TRBD1,CASSRTGTGDEQYF,TGTGCCAGCAGCCGCACCGGGACAGGGGACGAGCAGTACTTC
TRBJ1-2,NA,TRBV28,NA,CASSTVDYGYTF,TGTGCCAGCAGTACAGTGGACTATGGCTACACCTTC
TRBJ2-2,NA,TRBV6-5,NA,CASSRQGSGPGELFF,TGTGCCAGCAGCCGTCAGGGGTCCGGGCCCGGGGAGCTGTTTTTT
TRBJ2-3,NA,TRBV5-1,NA,CASSPPLGGETDTQYF,TGCGCCAGCAGCCCCCCTTTAGGGGGGGAGACAGATACGCAGTATTTT
TRBJ1-2,large,TRBV4-3,NA,CASSQPGFDYGYTF,TGCGCCAGCAGCCAACCCGGGTTTGACTATGGCTACACCTTC
TRBJ2-2,few,TRBV7-3,TRBD2,CASSPPGSGVTGELFF,TGTGCCAGCAGCCCCCCCGGTAGCGGGGTCACCGGGGAGCTGTTTTTT
TRBJ2-1,NA,TRBV7-9,TRBD1,CASSLDRAYGLYNEQFF,TGTGCCAGCAGCTTGGACAGGGCTTATGGGTTATACAATGAGCAGTTCTTC
TRBJ2-1,few,TRBV7-3,TRBD2,CASSPSGGADEQFF,TGTGCCAGCAGCCCTAGCGGGGGGGCCGATGAGCAGTTCTTC
TRBJ2-7,NA,TRBV5-4,TRBD2,CASSLVPSGSYEQYF,TGTGCCAGCAGCTTGGTACCTAGCGGGTCCTACGAGCAGTACTTC
TRBJ2-6,NA,TRBV4-3,NA,CASSQDDRSSGANVLTF,TGCGCCAGCAGCCAAGATGACAGGAGCTCTGGGGCCAACGTCCTGACTTTC
TRBJ1-1,NA,TRBV6-1,NA,CASSELRYSEAFF,TGTGCCAGCAGTGAATTGCGGTATTCTGAAGCTTTCTTT
TRBJ2-7,NA,TRBV13,NA,CASSLAGSYEQYF,TGTGCCAGCAGCTTAGCGGGGAGCTACGAGCAGTACTTC
TRBJ2-3,NA,TRBV27,NA,CASRGALGTQYF,TGTGCCAGCAGAGGGGCGTTGGGAACGCAGTATTTT